The clone carrying this T cell receptor beta chain has a count of ten or more. This specimen comes from a study of human T cells and chemical hapten exposure. Study details: Largely, small differences in pooled library volume made per-sample TCR yields vary.

TCRdb reanalysed the RACE reads using MiXCR and keeps one entry per CDR3 protein. Of roughly 120,000 distinct CDR3 sequences listed, about 9% are singletons. Germline assignment: CDR1 SQVTM and CDR2 ANQGSEA. V lost 4 bases and J lost 6, with 16 bases in between. This CDR3 spans 13 amino acids. Noted time point: healthy volunteer bleed at 2 weeks. Someone pulled total RNA out of unfractionated whole blood. The source of this sequence is a male donor in good health. Some clones in this sample may be carry-over from other donors' samples. This chain connects TRBV29-1 to TRBJ2-7; possibly TRBD1 or TRBD2 for D (5 bases each). The sample comprised whole blood. CDR3 sequence reads: CSVGGDGAGEQYF. In DNA form, the CDR3 reads TGCAGCGTTGGGGGAGATGGGGCCGGCGAGCAGTACTTC.